This TCR beta chain was identified during a study of shared clonotypes between healthy human individuals. Terminally differentiated effector memory CD45RA+ cells were excluded from the naive CD8 cells, which were CD45RO-negative and positively selected for CCR7. The protocol was immunoSEQ multiplex PCR, while the TCRdb copy is restricted to in-frame clones and leaves out a portion. The table includes 2 million or so clones, less than 95% detected once. This CDR3 region has 15 residues. The V gene's germline CDR1 is MGHRA and CDR2 YSYEKL. The V gene end was trimmed by 6 bases and the J gene end by 8 bases; junction bases not matched to a gene: 12.

The clonotype comes from a man in his late teens or twenties in good health. The sample was naive CD8+ T cells sorted from blood. The chain links TRBV4-1 to TRBJ1-2, with 10 bases identical to TRBD1. DNA of the CDR3: TGCGCCAGCAGGCAGTACGGTGGACAGGGGGAAGGCTACACCTTC. It translates to CASRQYGGQGEGYTF.